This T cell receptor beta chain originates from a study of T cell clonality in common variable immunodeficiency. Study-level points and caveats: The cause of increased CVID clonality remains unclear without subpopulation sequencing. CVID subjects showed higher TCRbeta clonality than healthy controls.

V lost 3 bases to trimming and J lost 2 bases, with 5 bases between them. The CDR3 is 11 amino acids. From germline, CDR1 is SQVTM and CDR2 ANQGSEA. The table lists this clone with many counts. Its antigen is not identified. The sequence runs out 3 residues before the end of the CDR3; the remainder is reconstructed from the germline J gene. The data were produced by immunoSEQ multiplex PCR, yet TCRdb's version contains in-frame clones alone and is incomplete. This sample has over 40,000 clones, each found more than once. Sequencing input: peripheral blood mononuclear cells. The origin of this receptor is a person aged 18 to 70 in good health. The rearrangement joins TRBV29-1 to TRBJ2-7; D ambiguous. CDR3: CSVDTAYEQYF. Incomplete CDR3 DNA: TGCAGCGTTGATACAGCCTACGAG.